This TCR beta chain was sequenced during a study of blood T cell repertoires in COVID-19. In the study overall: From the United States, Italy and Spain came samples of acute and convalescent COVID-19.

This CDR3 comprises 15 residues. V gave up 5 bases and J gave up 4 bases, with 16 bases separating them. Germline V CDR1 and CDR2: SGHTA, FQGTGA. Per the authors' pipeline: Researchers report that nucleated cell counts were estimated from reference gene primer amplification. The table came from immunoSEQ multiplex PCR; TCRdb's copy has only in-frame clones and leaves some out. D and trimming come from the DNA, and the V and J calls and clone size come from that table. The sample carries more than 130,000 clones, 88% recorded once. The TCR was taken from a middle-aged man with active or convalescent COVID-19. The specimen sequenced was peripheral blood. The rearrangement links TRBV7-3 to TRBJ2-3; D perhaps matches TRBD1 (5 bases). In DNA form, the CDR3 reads TGTGCCAGCAGCCCGCAGCAGGGTGGGGCAGATACGCAGTATTTT. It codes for CASSPQQGGADTQYF.